The clone carrying this T cell receptor (beta chain) was seen a single time. The data stem from a study of blood T cell repertoires in COVID-19. As for the study in general: Both acute and convalescent COVID-19 samples were obtained from the United States, Italy and Spain.

Using immunoSEQ multiplex PCR, the repertoire was profiled, and TCRdb retains in-frame clones only, with some absent. The profile shows over 250,000 clones, 75% to 95% of them singletons. The sequence derives from a woman in her twenties or thirties who had recovered from COVID-19. The specimen sequenced was PBMCs or T cells enriched from blood (not recorded which).

The CDR3 DNA follows: TGTGCCAGCAACCCGGACGGGACAGGATTAGGTTATGGCTACACCTTC. It translates to CASNPDGTGLGYGYTF. The chain has TRBV9 and TRBJ1-2; 8 positions match TRBD1. This CDR3 comprises 16 residues. Germline trimming cut 6 bases from V and 5 bases from J; bases unmatched to any gene: 15. The V gene's germline CDR1 is SGDLS and CDR2 YYNGEE.